Shown below are 22 T cell receptor beta chains from a single sample sequenced in a study of cytomegalovirus exposure and HLA in healthy donors. The primer mix had 60 Vbeta and 13 Jbeta primers. Some clones are missing from TCRdb's copy, which holds only in-frame ones; the method was immunoSEQ multiplex PCR. The data hold 140,000 or so clones, with 80% observed a single time. Sequenced sample: PBMCs. All receptors derive from a man aged 35 to 55 in good health and CMV-seronegative.

The chain couples TRBV30 to TRBJ2-5; TRBD2 agrees at 12 bases. The V and J ends lost 3 bases and 5 bases, in that order; junction bases with no gene match: 7. Germline CDR1 GTSNPN, CDR2 SVGIG (reference sequence). The CDR3 contains 15 residues. The CDR3 DNA is TGTGCCTGGAGCCAGGGACTAGCGGGTGGCGAGACCCAGTACTTC. Protein product: CAWSQGLAGGETQYF. The variable domain in full, completed from reference TRBV30 and TRBJ2-5, reads SQTIHQWPATLVQPVGSPLSLECTVEGTSNPNLYWYRQAAGRGLQLLFYSVGIGQISSEVPQNLSASRPQDRQFILSSKKLLLSDSGFYLCAWSQGLAGGETQYFGPGTRLLVL.

The rearrangement links TRBV2 to TRBJ1-1, with a tentative D call TRBD1 (6 bases). Germline V CDR1 and CDR2: SNHLY, FYNNEI. This CDR3 contains 12 residues. V shed 6 bases and J shed 6 bases, with 11 bases lying between them. The DNA of the CDR3 is TGTGCCAGCAGGGCCAGGGGTCCTGAAGCTTTCTTT. Amino acid sequence: CASRARGPEAFF. Supplemented by reference TRBV2 and TRBJ1-1, the full variable domain reads EPEVTQTPSHQVTQMGQEVILRCVPISNHLYFYWYRQILGQKVEFLVSFYNNEISEKSEIFDDQFSVERPDGSNFTLKIRSTKLEDSAMYFCASRARGPEAFFGQGTRLTVV.

The V gene is TRBV27, the J gene TRBJ2-5; 11 bases fit TRBD2. The CDR3 is 17 residues long. The V and J ends lost 2 bases and 4 bases, in that order; junction bases with no gene match: 9. Germline assignment: CDR1 MNHEY and CDR2 SMNVEV (reference sequence). CDR3 region: CASSLTQLAGVIETQYF. The CDR3 nucleotides are TGTGCCAGCAGTTTAACACAACTAGCGGGGGTTATAGAGACCCAGTACTTC.

The chain carries TRBV7-8 and TRBJ2-7; 10 bases agree with TRBD2. V shed 3 bases, J shed 2 bases, and the junction held 4 bases outside the gene matches. CDR1 SGHVS and CDR2 FQNEAQ come from the germline V gene. The CDR3 consists of 15 residues. CDR3 sequence: CASSFRTSGTYEQYF. The CDR3 DNA sequence: TGTGCCAGCAGCTTCAGGACTAGCGGTACCTACGAGCAGTACTTC.

This clone was detected only once. V and J are TRBV28 and TRBJ1-4, with 7 bases that match TRBD1. CDR3 length: 15 amino acids. With V trimmed by 6 bases and J by 1 base, 5 bases remained unmatched. The germline V gene has CDR1 MDHEN and CDR2 SYDVKM. The CDR3 DNA reads TGTGCCAGCAGCGCAGGGGGAAGAACTAATGAAAAACTGTTTTTT. Translation: CASSAGGRTNEKLFF.

The chain joins TRBV5-4 to TRBJ1-3; a weak D match, TRBD1 (6 bases). This CDR3 is built from 16 residues. The V end lost 4 bases, the J end lost 4 bases, and 18 bases lay between the germline ends. CDR1 SGHNT and CDR2 YYREEE come from the germline V gene (reference sequence). The CDR3 sequence: CASSVKQDQGGNTIYF. As DNA, the CDR3 is TGTGCCAGCAGCGTCAAACAGGACCAGGGGGGAAACACCATATATTTT.

This clone has more than one count but fewer than ten. The V and J genes are TRBV4-1 and TRBJ2-3, with 10 bases that match TRBD2. With V trimmed by 2 bases and J by 1 base, 6 bases remained unmatched. Germline assignment: CDR1 MGHRA and CDR2 YSYEKL. CDR3 length: 17 residues. Written as DNA, the CDR3 is TGCGCCAGCAGCCAACCGTTTCTAGCGGGGGGCACAGATACGCAGTATTTT. Translating it yields CASSQPFLAGGTDTQYF.

The chain couples TRBV7-9 to TRBJ2-1, with D maybe TRBD2 (5 bases). Germline V gene data show CDR1 as SEHNR and CDR2 as FQNEAQ (reference sequence). V was shortened by 6 bases and J by 1 base, with 10 bases between the two germline ends. The CDR3 loop spans 14 amino acids. The CDR3 sequence: CASSYPGSYNEQFF. The CDR3 DNA is TGTGCCAGCAGTTACCCGGGGTCCTACAATGAGCAGTTCTTC. Looking up the rest from reference TRBV7-9 and TRBJ2-1 gives the full variable domain: DTGVSQNPRHKITKRGQNVTFRCDPISEHNRLYWYRQTLGQGPEFLTYFQNEAQLEKSRLLSDRFSAERPKGSFSTLEIQRTEQGDSAMYLCASSYPGSYNEQFFGPGTRLTVL.

This clone was counted between two and nine times. This chain joins TRBV6-5 and TRBJ2-3; 10 nucleotides match TRBD2. The germline gives CDR1 MNHEY, CDR2 SVGAGI. V was clipped by 6 bases and J by 2 bases; unmatched bases: 5. The CDR3 spans 15 residues. CDR3 protein: CASRRLAGITDTQYF. CDR3 DNA: TGTGCCAGCAGGAGACTAGCGGGCATCACAGATACGCAGTATTTT.

Only one count was recorded for this clone. This chain connects TRBV4-1 to TRBJ1-1; the D gene is possibly TRBD1 (5 bases). The CDR3 has 14 amino acids. Looked up from germline, CDR1 is MGHRA and CDR2 is YSYEKL. V was clipped by 1 base and J by 4 bases, with 10 bases between them. DNA of the CDR3: TGCGCCAGCAGCCAAGGTGGGGGGATCACTGAAGCTTTCTTT. Amino acid sequence: CASSQGGGITEAFF.

This clone was counted only a few times. This chain connects TRBV7-2 to TRBJ1-1, with D maybe TRBD1 (5 bases). The germline CDR1 and CDR2 sequences are SGHTA and FQGNSA. This CDR3 spans 14 amino acids. V dropped 4 bases and J dropped 0 bases, with 9 bases sitting between them. CDR3 amino acids: CASSSDSLNTEAFF. For the CDR3, the DNA is TGTGCCAGCAGCTCCGACAGCTTGAACACTGAAGCTTTCTTT. The variable domain in full, with the rest retrieved from reference TRBV7-2 and TRBJ1-1, is GAGVSQSPSNKVTEKGKDVELRCDPISGHTALYWYRQSLGQGLEFLIYFQGNSAPDKSGLPSDRFSAERTGGSVSTLTIQRTQQEDSAVYLCASSSDSLNTEAFFGQGTRLTVV.

V gene TRBV5-1 combines with J gene TRBJ2-1; 11 bases match TRBD2. V shed 7 bases and J 8 bases; nucleotides not matched to a gene: 8. Per the germline V gene, CDR1 is SGHRS and CDR2 is YFSETQ. The CDR3 length is 14 residues. The CDR3 is CASRLAGGSDEQFF. In DNA, the CDR3 is TGCGCCAGCCGCCTAGCGGGGGGTAGCGATGAGCAGTTCTTC. Combining the CDR3 with reference TRBV5-1 and TRBJ2-1 gives the whole variable domain KAGVTQTPRYLIKTRGQQVTLSCSPISGHRSVSWYQQTPGQGLQFLFEYFSETQRNKGNFPGRFSGRQFSNSRSEMNVSTLELGDSALYLCASRLAGGSDEQFFGPGTRLTVL.

V and J are TRBV7-9 and TRBJ2-1; the D gene is possibly TRBD1 (5 bases). Trimming took 5 bases from V and 5 from J, leaving 16 bases between them. From germline, CDR1 is SEHNR and CDR2 FQNEAQ (reference sequence). The CDR3 is 15 residues long. CDR3 nucleotides: TGTGCCAGCAGCCTCGGATCGGACATGAACAATGAGCAGTTCTTC. Protein sequence: CASSLGSDMNNEQFF.

This clone was observed a single time. The chain's CDR3 is CASSPQTGDNEQFF. CDR3 bases: TGTGCCAGCAGCCCTCAAACAGGGGACAATGAGCAGTTCTTC. The V and J genes are TRBV7-8 and TRBJ2-1; 7 bases fit TRBD1. Looked up from germline, CDR1 is SGHVS and CDR2 is FQNEAQ. The CDR3 totals 14 residues. V lost 5 bases and J lost 5; bases outside the gene matches: 6.

This clone was seen just once. CDR3 DNA: TGTGCCAGCAGTGAATTGGCCAGGGCGAGCACTGAAGCTTTCTTT. The encoded protein is CASSELARASTEAFF. J is TRBJ1-1 and V is TRBV25-1; tentative D call: TRBD1 (5 bases). CDR1 and CDR2 from the germline V gene are MGHDK and SYGVNS. The V and J ends lost 1 base and 4 bases respectively, with 13 bases between them. The CDR3 extends over 15 amino acids.

This chain joins TRBV5-6 and TRBJ2-5, with a possible D match to TRBD2 (7 bases). The CDR3 contains 15 residues. In germline, CDR1 is SGHDT, CDR2 YYEEEE. Trimming removed 1 base at V and 4 bases at J, with 14 bases between. The DNA for the CDR3 is TGTGCCAGCAGCTTGAGGGGGGGGCCGTCAGAGACCCAGTACTTC. Translated, it gives CASSLRGGPSETQYF.

The J gene is TRBJ2-5, the V gene TRBV30; 10 bases map to TRBD2. Trimming at V came to 2 bases and at J to 3 bases, leaving 6 bases not matched to a gene. Germline CDR1 and CDR2: GTSNPN and SVGIG (reference sequence). This CDR3 spans 15 amino acids. The CDR3 spells CAWSQAGGGKETQYF. In nucleotides, the CDR3 is TGTGCCTGGAGTCAAGCGGGGGGGGGAAAAGAGACCCAGTACTTC.

The sample holds one count of this clone. This sequence joins TRBV27 and TRBJ1-4; 12 bases fit TRBD1. This CDR3 has 18 amino acids. V lost 5 bases, J lost 1 base, and 8 bases stayed unmatched. The germline CDR1 and CDR2 sequences are MNHEY and SMNVEV (reference sequence). This CDR3 is CASSQGTGGFRTNEKLFF. Here the CDR3 DNA reads TGTGCCAGCAGTCAAGGGACAGGGGGCTTTAGAACTAATGAAAAACTGTTTTTT. Full variable domain (remainder filled in from reference TRBV27 and TRBJ1-4): EAQVTQNPRYLITVTGKKLTVTCSQNMNHEYMSWYRQDPGLGLRQIYYSMNVEVTDKGDVPEGYKVSRKEKRNFPLILESPSPNQTSLYFCASSQGTGGFRTNEKLFFGSGTQLSVL.

This chain connects TRBV5-6 to TRBJ2-3, with 9 bases fitting TRBD2. The CDR3 loop spans 14 amino acids. Trimming cost V 5 bases and J 6 bases; bases outside gene matches: 7. Germline lookup yields CDR1 SGHDT and CDR2 YYEEEE. The CDR3 loop is CASRKRGAEDTQYF. DNA for the CDR3: TGTGCCAGCAGAAAGCGGGGGGCCGAGGATACGCAGTATTTT.

The chain employs TRBV5-6 and TRBJ2-3, with 7 nucleotides matching TRBD1. There are 18 residues in the CDR3. Germline V gene lookup returns CDR1 SGHDT and CDR2 YYEEEE. Trimming cost V 2 bases and J 3 bases; bases outside gene matches: 15. CDR3 loop: CASSLPRTGFSLTDTQYF. The CDR3 bases are TGTGCCAGCAGCTTACCAAGGACAGGCTTCTCTTTGACAGATACGCAGTATTTT.

This clone was detected only a few times. The chain has TRBV7-2 and TRBJ1-4; TRBD1 matches at 10 bases. Germline CDR1 SGHTA, CDR2 FQGNSA. J was trimmed by 7 bases and V by 5 bases; bases with no gene match: 4. The CDR3 runs to 14 residues. CDR3 nucleotides: TGTGCCAGCAGCGGGGGACAGGGGAGTGAAAAACTGTTTTTT. It specifies CASSGGQGSEKLFF.

The chain carries TRBV7-2 and TRBJ2-6; 9 bases agree with TRBD1. The CDR3 has 17 residues. V dropped 3 bases and J dropped 4; count of bases not matched to a gene: 7. The germline gives CDR1 SGHTA, CDR2 FQGNSA. The CDR3 nucleotides read TGTGCCAGCAGCTTCAAACAGGGGGCCCCCGGGGCCAACGTCCTGACTTTC. Protein: CASSFKQGAPGANVLTF.